Listed below are T cell receptor beta chains from one sample, sequenced in a study of OX40 agonist ivuxolimab in advanced cancers. Profiling relied on immunoSEQ multiplex PCR, and the TCRdb table lists in-frame clones only, not all of them. Of about 30,000 clones detected, approximately 90% appear once; the ten largest clones hold almost 9.5%. The sample here was CD4+ or CD8+ T cells sorted from blood, taken in a trial of the OX40 agonist ivuxolimab. These receptors were collected from an adult with an advanced solid tumor such as melanoma, head and neck, liver or kidney cancer. Each CDR3 is given with its conserved first and last residue. The D gene is left open where the match is weak. Only part of the rows carry a size: once, few, many, or a class if the clone is expanded.

d_call j_call v_call clone_size cdr3_nt cdr3_aa
NA TRBJ2-5 TRBV6-5 NA TGTGCCAGCAGTTACTCCTCATGGGGCGGCCAAGAGACCCAGTACTTC CASSYSSWGGQETQYF
NA TRBJ1-6 TRBV9 NA TGTGCCAGCAGCGTAGGGCAATCTTCATCCTATAATTCACCCCTCCACTTT CASSVGQSSSYNSPLHF
TRBD2 TRBJ2-1 TRBV7-2 NA TGTGCCAGCAGCTTGACTAGCGGTCGGAATGAGCAGTTCTTC CASSLTSGRNEQFF
NA TRBJ2-5 TRBV10-3 few TGTGCCATCAGTGACCCCTTGGTTGAGACCCAGTACTTC CAISDPLVETQYF
NA TRBJ2-1 TRBV7-9 NA TGTGCCAGCAGCCGACTTAACAATGAGCAGTTCTTC CASSRLNNEQFF
TRBD2 TRBJ2-7 TRBV5-1 NA TGCGCCAGCAGCGGGGGACTAGCGGGAGACTACGAGCAGTACTTC CASSGGLAGDYEQYF
NA TRBJ2-1 TRBV10-1 NA TGCGCCAGCAGTCCCGAGACGGAGCTCCTCTACAATGAGCAGTTCTTC CASSPETELLYNEQFF
TRBD2 TRBJ2-3 TRBV6-5 once TGTGCCAGCAGTTTCACTAGCGGTCGAGATACGCAGTATTTT CASSFTSGRDTQYF
TRBD1 TRBJ1-5 TRBV10-3 NA TGTGCCATCAGTGAGTCGACAGGGCATAGCAATCAGCCCCAGCATTTT CAISESTGHSNQPQHF
TRBD1 TRBJ2-3 TRBV11-2 NA TGTGCCAGCAGCCTGGACAGGGGAATTCATGGCGCTAGCACAGATACGCAGTATTTT CASSLDRGIHGASTDTQYF
NA TRBJ1-1 TRBV29-1 NA TGCAGCGTCCCCGGGGGCATGAACACTGAAGCTTTCTTT CSVPGGMNTEAFF
NA TRBJ2-7 TRBV7-6 NA TGTGCCAGCAGCTCCGGGAGCGAGCAGTACTTC CASSSGSEQYF
NA TRBJ1-1 TRBV5-1 NA TGCGCCAGCAGCTTGGAGGTAACCACTGAAGCTTTCTTT CASSLEVTTEAFF
NA TRBJ2-7 TRBV6-5 NA TGTGCCAGCAGTTACGGACGAGGGGGTTACGAGCAGTACTTC CASSYGRGGYEQYF
NA TRBJ2-7 TRBV7-8 NA TGTGCCAGCAGCCCCACCCTCAGATACATCTCCTACGAGCAGTACTTC CASSPTLRYISYEQYF
NA TRBJ1-2 TRBV4-1 NA TGCGCCAGCAGCCAAGGGGCCGCGGGGGTAAACTATGGCTACACCTTC CASSQGAAGVNYGYTF
NA TRBJ2-7 TRBV7-9 NA TGTGCCAGCAGCCCAGACTCCACCTACGAGCAGTACTTC CASSPDSTYEQYF